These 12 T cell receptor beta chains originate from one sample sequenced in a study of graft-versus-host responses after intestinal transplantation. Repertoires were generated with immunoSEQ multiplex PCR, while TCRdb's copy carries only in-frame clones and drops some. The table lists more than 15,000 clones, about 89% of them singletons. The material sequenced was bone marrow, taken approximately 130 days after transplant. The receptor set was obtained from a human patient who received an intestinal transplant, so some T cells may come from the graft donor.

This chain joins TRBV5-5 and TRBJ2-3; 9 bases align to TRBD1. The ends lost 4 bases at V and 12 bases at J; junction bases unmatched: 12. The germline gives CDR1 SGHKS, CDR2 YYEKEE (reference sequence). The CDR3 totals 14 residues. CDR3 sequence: CASSPPFRTGEQYF. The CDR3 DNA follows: TGTGCCAGCAGCCCTCCCTTTCGGACAGGGGAACAGTATTTT.

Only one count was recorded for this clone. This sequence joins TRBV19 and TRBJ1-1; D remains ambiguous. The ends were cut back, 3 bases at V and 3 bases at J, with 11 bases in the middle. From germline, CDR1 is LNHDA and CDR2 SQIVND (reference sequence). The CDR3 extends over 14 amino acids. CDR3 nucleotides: TGTGCCAGTAGTATTCATCCCAAATACACTGAAGCTTTCTTT. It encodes CASSIHPKYTEAFF.

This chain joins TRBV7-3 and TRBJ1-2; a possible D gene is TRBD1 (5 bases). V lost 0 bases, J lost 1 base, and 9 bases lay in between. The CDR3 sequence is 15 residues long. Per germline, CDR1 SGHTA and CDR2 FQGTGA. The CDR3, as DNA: TGTGCCAGCAGCTTAACCGGGGGAGTTAACTATGGCTACACCTTC. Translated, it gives CASSLTGGVNYGYTF.

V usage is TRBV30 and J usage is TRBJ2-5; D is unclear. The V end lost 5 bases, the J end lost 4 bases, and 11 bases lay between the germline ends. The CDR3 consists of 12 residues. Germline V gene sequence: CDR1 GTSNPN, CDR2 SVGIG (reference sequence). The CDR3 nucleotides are TGTGCCTGGCGGCATGCAGGAGAGACCCAGTACTTC. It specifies CAWRHAGETQYF.

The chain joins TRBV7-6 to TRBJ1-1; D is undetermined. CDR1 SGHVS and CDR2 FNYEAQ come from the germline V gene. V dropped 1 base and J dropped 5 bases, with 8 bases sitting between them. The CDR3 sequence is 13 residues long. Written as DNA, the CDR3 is TGTGCCAGCAGCTTAGTTGAGACGACTGAAGCTTTCTTT. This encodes CASSLVETTEAFF.

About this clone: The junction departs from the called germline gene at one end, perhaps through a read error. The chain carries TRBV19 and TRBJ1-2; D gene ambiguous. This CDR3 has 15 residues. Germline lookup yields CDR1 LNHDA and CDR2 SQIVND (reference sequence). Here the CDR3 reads CASSMTPSAPYGHTF. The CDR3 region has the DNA TGTGCCAGTAGCATGACACCTTCGGCCCCCTATGGCCACACCTTC.

CDR3 coding DNA: TGTGCCAGTAGTATCGGGGAGGTGAATGAAAAACTGTTTTTT. Encoded protein: CASSIGEVNEKLFF. This sequence joins TRBV19 and TRBJ1-4; no clear D. The V end was cut by 3 bases, the J end by 5 bases, with 10 bases between. The CDR3 is 14 amino acids. Germline lookup yields CDR1 LNHDA and CDR2 SQIVND (reference sequence).

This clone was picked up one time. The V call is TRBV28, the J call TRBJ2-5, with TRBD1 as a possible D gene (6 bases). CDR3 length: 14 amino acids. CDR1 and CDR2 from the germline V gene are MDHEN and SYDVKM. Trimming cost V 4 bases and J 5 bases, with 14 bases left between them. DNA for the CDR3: TGTGCCAGCAGTTCCGGACAGAGGCGGGAGACCCAGTACTTC. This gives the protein CASSSGQRRETQYF. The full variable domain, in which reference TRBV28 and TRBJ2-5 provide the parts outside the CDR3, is DVKVTQSSRYLVKRTGEKVFLECVQDMDHENMFWYRQDPGLGLRLIYFSYDVKMKEKGDIPEGYSVSREKKERFSLILESASTNQTSMYLCASSSGQRRETQYFGPGTRLLVL.

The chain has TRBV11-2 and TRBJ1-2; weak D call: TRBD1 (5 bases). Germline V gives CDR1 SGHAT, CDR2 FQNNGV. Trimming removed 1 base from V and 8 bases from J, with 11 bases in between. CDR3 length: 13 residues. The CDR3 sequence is CASSLAGWVGYTF. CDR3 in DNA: TGTGCCAGCAGCTTAGCAGGGTGGGTAGGCTACACCTTC.

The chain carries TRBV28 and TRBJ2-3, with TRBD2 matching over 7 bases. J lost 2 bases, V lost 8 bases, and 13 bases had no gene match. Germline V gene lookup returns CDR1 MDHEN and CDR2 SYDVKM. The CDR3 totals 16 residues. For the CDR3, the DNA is TGTGCCAGCGGCTCGGCCAGACTAGCAAACACAGATACGCAGTATTTT. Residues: CASGSARLANTDTQYF.

The CDR3 nucleotides are TGTGCCAGCAGTGGGACTATCATTCACGAGCAGTACTTC. It specifies CASSGTIIHEQYF. The rearrangement links TRBV6-5 to TRBJ2-7; 7 bases map to TRBD2. The V segment lost 5 bases and the J segment 5 bases; nucleotides outside the gene matches: 6. The CDR3 spans 13 residues. In germline, CDR1 is MNHEY, CDR2 SVGAGI.

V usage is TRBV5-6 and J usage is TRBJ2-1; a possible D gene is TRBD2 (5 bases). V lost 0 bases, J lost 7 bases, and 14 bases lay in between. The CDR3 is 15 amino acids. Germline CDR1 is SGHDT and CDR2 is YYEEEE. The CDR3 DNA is TGTGCCAGCAGCTTGGAGGGCGGGTGGGTAAATGAGCAGTTCTTC. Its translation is CASSLEGGWVNEQFF.